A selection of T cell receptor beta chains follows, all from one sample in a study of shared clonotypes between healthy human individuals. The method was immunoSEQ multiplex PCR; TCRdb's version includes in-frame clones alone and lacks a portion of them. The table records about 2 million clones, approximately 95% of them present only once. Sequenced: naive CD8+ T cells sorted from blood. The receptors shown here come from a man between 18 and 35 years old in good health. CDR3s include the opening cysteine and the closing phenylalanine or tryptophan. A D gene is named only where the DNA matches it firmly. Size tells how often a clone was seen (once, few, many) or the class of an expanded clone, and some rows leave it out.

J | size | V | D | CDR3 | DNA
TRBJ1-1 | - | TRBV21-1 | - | CASSGAGENTEAFF | TGTGCCAGCAGCGGAGCAGGGGAGAACACTGAAGCTTTCTTT
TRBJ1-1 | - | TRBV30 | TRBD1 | CAWTPGQGPNTEAFF | TGTGCCTGGACCCCTGGACAGGGACCGAACACTGAAGCTTTCTTT
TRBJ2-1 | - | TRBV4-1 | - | CASSQGLPASEQFF | TGCGCCAGCAGCCAGGGTTTGCCAGCCAGTGAGCAGTTCTTC
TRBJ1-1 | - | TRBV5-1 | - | CASSTPGAEAFF | TGCGCCAGCAGCACACCGGGGGCTGAAGCTTTCTTT
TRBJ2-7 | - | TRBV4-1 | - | CASSQESSSYSYEQYF | TGCGCCAGCAGCCAAGAGAGTAGTTCCTACTCCTACGAGCAGTACTTC
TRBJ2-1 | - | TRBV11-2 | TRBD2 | CASSLTSGPYNEQFF | TGTGCCAGCAGCCTGACTAGCGGGCCGTACAATGAGCAGTTCTTC
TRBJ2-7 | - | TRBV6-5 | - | CASSRDGPYEQYF | TGTGCCAGCAGCCGGGACGGACCCTACGAGCAGTACTTC
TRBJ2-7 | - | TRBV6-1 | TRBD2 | CASSGFRLAVGEQYF | TGTGCCAGCAGTGGTTTTAGGCTAGCGGTGGGCGAGCAGTACTTC
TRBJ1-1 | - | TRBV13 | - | CASSLSLSNTEAFF | TGTGCCAGCAGCCTTTCCCTGTCCAACACTGAAGCTTTCTTT
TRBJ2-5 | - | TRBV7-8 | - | CASSTFQETQYF | TGTGCCAGCAGCACCTTCCAAGAGACCCAGTACTTC
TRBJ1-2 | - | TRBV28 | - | CASSLGGGYTF | TGTGCCAGCAGTTTAGGAGGTGGCTACACCTTC
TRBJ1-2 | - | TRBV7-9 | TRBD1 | CASSLVTRGDNHGYTF | TGTGCCAGCAGCTTAGTAACCAGGGGGGACAACCATGGCTACACCTTC
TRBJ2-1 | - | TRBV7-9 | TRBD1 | CASSWGQGSHNEQFF | TGTGCCAGCAGCTGGGGACAGGGGAGCCACAATGAGCAGTTCTTC
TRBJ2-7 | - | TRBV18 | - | CASSPDTGLYEQYF | TGTGCCAGCTCCCCGGATACAGGGTTGTACGAGCAGTACTTC
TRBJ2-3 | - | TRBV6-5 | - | CASSYSAGSEADTQYF | TGTGCCAGCAGTTACTCAGCCGGGTCAGAGGCAGATACGCAGTATTTT
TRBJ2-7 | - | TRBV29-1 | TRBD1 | CSVGPPGGEQYF | TGCAGCGTTGGCCCTCCAGGGGGCGAGCAGTACTTC
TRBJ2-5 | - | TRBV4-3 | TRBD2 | CASSQELAGVGETQYF | TGCGCCAGCAGCCAAGAACTAGCGGGAGTCGGAGAGACCCAGTACTTC
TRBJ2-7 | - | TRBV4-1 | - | CASSQVQERYEQYF | TGCGCCAGCAGCCAAGTGCAGGAACGCTACGAGCAGTACTTC
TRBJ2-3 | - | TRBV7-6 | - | CASSLYASEGSDTQYF | TGTGCCAGCAGCTTATACGCCTCGGAGGGGTCGGATACGCAGTATTTT
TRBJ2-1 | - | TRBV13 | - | CASQHNSYNEQFF | TGTGCCAGTCAGCACAACTCCTACAATGAGCAGTTCTTC
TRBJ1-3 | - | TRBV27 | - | CASSLLGPGNTIYF | TGTGCCAGCAGTTTGCTAGGGCCTGGAAACACCATATATTTT
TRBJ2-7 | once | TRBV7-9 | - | CASSPVRARGEQYF | TGTGCCAGCAGCCCGGTGCGGGCTCGAGGCGAGCAGTACTTC
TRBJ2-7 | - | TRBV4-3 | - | CASSQDQYWLEEQYF | TGCGCCAGCAGCCAAGATCAATACTGGCTGGAGGAGCAGTACTTC
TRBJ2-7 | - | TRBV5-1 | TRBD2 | CASSFGLVWEEQYF | TGCGCCAGCAGCTTCGGACTAGTCTGGGAAGAGCAGTACTTC
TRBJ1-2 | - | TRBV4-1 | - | CASSQSPQGSYGYTF | TGCGCCAGCAGCCAATCCCCGCAGGGAAGCTATGGCTACACCTTC
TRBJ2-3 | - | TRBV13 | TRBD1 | CASSSTPGQGPLSSLTDTQYF | TGTGCCAGCAGCTCAACGCCGGGACAGGGTCCCCTCTCCTCTCTCACAGATACGCAGTATTTT
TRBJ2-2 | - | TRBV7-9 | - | CASSLGNTGELFF | TGTGCCAGCAGCTTAGGGAACACCGGGGAGCTGTTTTTT
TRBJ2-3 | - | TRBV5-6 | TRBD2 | CASSSGTSGRAQADTQYF | TGTGCCAGCAGCTCCGGGACTAGCGGGAGGGCCCAGGCAGATACGCAGTATTTT
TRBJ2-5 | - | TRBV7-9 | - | CASSLTADSQETQYF | TGTGCCAGCAGCTTAACCGCGGACTCCCAAGAGACCCAGTACTTC
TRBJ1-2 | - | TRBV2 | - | CASSGTDYYGYTF | TGTGCCAGCAGTGGGACAGATTACTATGGCTACACCTTC
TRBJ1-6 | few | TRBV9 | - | CASSGGDNNSPLHF | TGTGCCAGCAGTGGGGGGGACAATAATTCACCCCTCCACTTT